This record looks at one T cell receptor (beta chain) sequence and its context. This specimen comes from a study of blood T cell repertoires in COVID-19. The overall study: COVID-19 samples collected from the United States, Italy and Spain covered acute and convalescent phases. T cells, B-cell-depleted T cells, or PBMCs supplied cDNA or gDNA.

As processed by the authors: Counts of nucleated cells, estimated from reference gene primer amplification, were obtained. TCRdb's copy holds only in-frame clones and misses some; the assay was immunoSEQ multiplex PCR. V and J calls and clone size follow that table, whereas D and trimming were derived from the DNA. The data show approximately 90,000 clones, around 86% seen once. This sequence originates from a woman older than 75 with acute or convalescent COVID-19. Sequencing was done on a sample of peripheral blood.

CDR3 residues: CAVGLHQPQHF. In DNA form, the CDR3 reads TGTGCTGTCGGTCTACATCAGCCCCAGCATTTT. The chain uses TRBV7-9 and TRBJ1-5; D gene unclear. CDR1 and CDR2 from the germline V gene are SEHNR and FQNEAQ (reference sequence). CDR3 length equals 11 residues.